This TCR beta chain stems from a study of blood T cell repertoires in COVID-19 (TCRdb year 2020). As for the study more broadly: Collaborator samples came from the United States, Italy and Spain and covered acute and convalescent phases of COVID-19. The material from the prospective study consisted of cDNA or gDNA derived from T cells, B-cell-depleted T cells, or PBMCs. Deeply sampled blood TCRbeta repertoires from subjects exposed to, actively infected with, or recovered from COVID-19 were included in the dataset. A freely available public database, intended as a resource for researchers studying the immune response to SARS-CoV-2, is where the repertoires were released. The samples were drawn from two sources: the first 160 participants of the ongoing ImmuneRACE study, and some 1,300 subjects contributed by 6 global collaborators. Nearly every sample came with metadata listing a de-identified subject ID, COVID-19 status, age in years and sex. Where available, HLA class I and class II types were taken from metadata supplied by the sample provider and were not determined by assay-based typing.

Turning to this clone: Its antigen has not been determined. No much larger clone is present one base from it, and per-base qualities are unavailable.

The collaborating institutions used their own protocols to collect whole blood in K2EDTA tubes. For TCRbeta analysis, collaborators shipped samples in one of three forms: frozen whole blood, isolated PBMCs, or DNA extracted from either of those sample types. What the study reported, not specific to this receptor: How much clinical and demographic metadata was included differed by source and by participant, and the metadata was provided uncurated.

The immunoSEQ Assay, a bias-controlled multiplex PCR, was used to amplify TCRbeta CDR3 regions from genomic DNA. Per the original workflow: Within the assay, amplification of reference gene primers was used to estimate how many nucleated cells each sample contained. To quantify the absolute abundance of each unique TCRbeta CDR3 rearrangement, sequence reads were collapsed and filtered. For each sample, productive Simpson clonality was calculated as the square root of Simpson's diversity index over productive rearrangements. TCRdb provides this immuneACCESS table in a form limited to in-frame rearrangements. Some clones are lacking; in checked studies, under half of them reflect an unresolved V gene, and why the rest are absent is not known. The D gene and trimming were derived from the DNA, and the V and J assignments and clone size from that table. Within this sample are 250,000 or so clones, with just over 85% of them counted one time only. The ten most abundant clones make up about 1.3% of the sample.

Ends trimmed: V by 6 bases, J by 6 bases; bases unmatched to a gene: 4. From cysteine to phenylalanine, the CDR3 is 13 amino acids long. Only the CDR3 part of the read is kept: 39 bases, read in frame from the first base. CDR1 SGHTA and CDR2 FQGNSA were looked up in the germline V gene. The receptor was derived from a man at least 80 years old with acute or convalescent COVID-19. This receptor chain uses TRBV7-2 and TRBJ2-3, and TRBD2 aligns with 9 junction nucleotides. The sequenced sample consisted of peripheral blood. The CDR3 region: CASRLAGTDTQYF. The bases are TGTGCCAGCAGGCTAGCGGGAACGGATACGCAGTATTTT.